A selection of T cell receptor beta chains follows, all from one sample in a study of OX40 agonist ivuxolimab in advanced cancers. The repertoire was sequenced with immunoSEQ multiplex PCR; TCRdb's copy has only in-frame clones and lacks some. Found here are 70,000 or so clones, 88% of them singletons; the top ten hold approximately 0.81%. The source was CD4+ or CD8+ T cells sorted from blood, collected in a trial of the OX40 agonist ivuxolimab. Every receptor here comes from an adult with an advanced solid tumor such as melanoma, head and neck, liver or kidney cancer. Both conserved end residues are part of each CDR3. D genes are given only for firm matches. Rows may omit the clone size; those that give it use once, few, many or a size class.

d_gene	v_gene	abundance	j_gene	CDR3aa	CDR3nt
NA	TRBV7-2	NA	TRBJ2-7	CASSLGIRGEQYF	TGTGCCAGCAGCTTAGGGATCAGGGGCGAGCAGTACTTC
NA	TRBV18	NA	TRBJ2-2	CASSPNWELFF	TGTGCCAGCTCCCCAAATTGGGAGCTGTTTTTT
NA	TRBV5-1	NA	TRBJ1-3	CASSLFSFQGEGNTIYF	TGCGCCAGCAGCTTGTTTTCGTTCCAGGGAGAGGGAAACACCATATATTTT
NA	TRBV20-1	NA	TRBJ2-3	CSAWTDSGYF	TGCAGTGCCTGGACTGACTCGGGGTATTTT
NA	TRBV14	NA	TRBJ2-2	CASSLRWGSGELFF	TGTGCCAGCAGCCTCAGATGGGGGTCCGGGGAGCTGTTTTTT
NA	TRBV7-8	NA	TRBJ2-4	CASSLRGVGDTNIQYF	TGTGCCAGCAGCCTCCGCGGGGTGGGAGATACAAACATTCAGTACTTC
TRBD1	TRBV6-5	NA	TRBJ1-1	CASSLVQGAGTEAFF	TGTGCCAGCAGTTTGGTACAGGGGGCTGGCACTGAAGCTTTCTTT
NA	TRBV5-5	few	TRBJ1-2	CASSPDSSYGYTF	TGTGCCAGCAGCCCCGACAGCAGCTATGGCTACACCTTC
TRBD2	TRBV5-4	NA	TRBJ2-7	CASTQPGGGGKNEQYF	TGTGCCAGCACACAACCGGGCGGGGGAGGAAAAAACGAGCAGTACTTC
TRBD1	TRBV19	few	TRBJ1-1	CASSTATGPAEAFF	TGTGCCAGTAGTACCGCGACAGGGCCGGCTGAAGCTTTCTTT
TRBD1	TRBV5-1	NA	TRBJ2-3	CASSLAGGLSTDTQYF	TGCGCCAGCAGCTTGGCAGGGGGCCTAAGCACAGATACGCAGTATTTT
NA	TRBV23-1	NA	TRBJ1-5	CASSQSRGCNQPQHF	TGCGCCAGCAGTCAATCCCGGGGTTGCAATCAGCCCCAGCATTTT
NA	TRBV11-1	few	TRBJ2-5	CASSFQETQYF	TGTGCCAGCAGCTTCCAGGAGACCCAGTACTTC
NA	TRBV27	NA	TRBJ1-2	CASSSGGYVGYGYTF	TGTGCCAGCAGTTCGGGCGGGTACGTTGGATATGGCTACACCTTC
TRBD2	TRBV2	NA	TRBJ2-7	CASGSGRGSYEQYF	TGTGCCAGCGGGAGCGGGAGGGGCTCCTACGAGCAGTACTTC
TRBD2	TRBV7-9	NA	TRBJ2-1	CASSLTGGANNEQFF	TGTGCCAGCAGCTTGACCGGGGGGGCGAATAATGAGCAGTTCTTC
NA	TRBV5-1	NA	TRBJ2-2	CASSTDGSGIGELFF	TGCGCCAGCAGCACCGACGGAAGTGGGATCGGGGAGCTGTTTTTT
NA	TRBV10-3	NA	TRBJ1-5	CAIAPERERQPQHF	TGTGCCATCGCCCCCGAGAGGGAAAGGCAGCCCCAGCATTTT
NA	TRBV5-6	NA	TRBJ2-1	CASSGEVDGDPYNEQFF	TGTGCCAGCAGCGGGGAGGTCGATGGGGACCCCTACAATGAGCAGTTCTTC
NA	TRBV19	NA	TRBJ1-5	CASSIGEGQPQHF	TGTGCCAGTAGTATAGGCGAGGGTCAGCCCCAGCATTTT
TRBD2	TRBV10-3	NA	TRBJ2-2	CAIRVGGTGELFF	TGTGCCATCAGGGTGGGAGGGACCGGGGAGCTGTTTTTT
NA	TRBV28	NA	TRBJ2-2	CASNRQTGGAGELFF	TGTGCCAGCAACCGGCAAACAGGTGGTGCCGGGGAGCTGTTTTTT
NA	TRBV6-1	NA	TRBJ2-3	CASSEAFSRGTQYF	TGTGCCAGCAGTGAAGCCTTTAGCCGCGGTACGCAGTATTTT
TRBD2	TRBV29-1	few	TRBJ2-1	CSVVASGGFLKQFF	TGCAGCGTTGTGGCTAGCGGGGGATTCTTGAAGCAGTTCTTC
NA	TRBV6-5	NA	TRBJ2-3	CATGNTQYF	TGTGCCACCGGGAATACGCAGTATTTT
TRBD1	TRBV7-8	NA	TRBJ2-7	CASSPRTGSSYEQYF	TGTGCCAGCAGCCCGCGGACAGGGAGCTCCTACGAGCAGTACTTC
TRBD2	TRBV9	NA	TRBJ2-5	CASSVSGTRPETQYF	TGTGCCAGCAGCGTCTCCGGGACTAGGCCAGAGACCCAGTACTTC
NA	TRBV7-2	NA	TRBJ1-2	CASSQSRDSYGYTF	TGTGCCAGCAGCCAGTCCCGGGATAGCTATGGCTACACCTTC
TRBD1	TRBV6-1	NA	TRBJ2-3	CASSEEPGGFTDTQYF	TGTGCCAGCAGTGAGGAGCCAGGGGGCTTCACAGATACGCAGTATTTT
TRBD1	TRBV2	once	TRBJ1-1	CASSGTGGTDTEAFF	TGTGCCAGCAGTGGAACAGGGGGCACGGACACTGAAGCTTTCTTT
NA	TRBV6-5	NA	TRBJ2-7	CASSSQIGQQYF	TGTGCCAGCAGTTCACAGATCGGGCAGCAGTACTTC
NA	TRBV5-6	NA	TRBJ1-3	CASSLRQSLYSGNTIYF	TGTGCCAGCAGCTTGCGGCAGTCATTATACTCTGGAAACACCATATATTTT
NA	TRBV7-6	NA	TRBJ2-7	CASSPHYEQYF	TGTGCCAGCAGCCCTCACTACGAGCAGTACTTC
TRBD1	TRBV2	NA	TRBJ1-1	CATLQGARTEAFF	TGTGCCACCCTTCAGGGGGCGAGGACTGAAGCTTTCTTT
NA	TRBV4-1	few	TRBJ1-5	CASSQDGSYQPQHF	TGCGCCAGCAGCCAAGACGGATCCTATCAGCCCCAGCATTTT
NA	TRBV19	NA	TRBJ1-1	CASSISGLRNTEAFF	TGTGCCAGTAGTATATCGGGGTTAAGGAACACTGAAGCTTTCTTT
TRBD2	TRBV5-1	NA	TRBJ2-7	CASSVTSGGVHEQYF	TGCGCCAGCAGCGTGACTAGCGGGGGGGTCCACGAGCAGTACTTC
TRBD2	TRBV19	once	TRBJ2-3	CASKLAGPSTDTQYF	TGTGCCAGTAAGTTAGCGGGGCCAAGCACAGATACGCAGTATTTT
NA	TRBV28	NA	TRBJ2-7	CASRTGQSSYEQYF	TGTGCCAGCAGAACCGGACAGAGCTCCTACGAGCAGTACTTC
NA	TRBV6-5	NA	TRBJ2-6	CASSSQGAGANVLTF	TGTGCCAGCAGTTCACAGGGCGCTGGGGCCAACGTCCTGACTTTC
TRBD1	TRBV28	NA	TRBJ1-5	CASRTGTVHPKSNQPQHF	TGTGCCAGCCGGACCGGGACAGTTCACCCGAAAAGCAATCAGCCCCAGCATTTT
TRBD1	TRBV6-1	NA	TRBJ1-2	CASSRLDRGYGYTF	TGTGCCAGCAGTCGTTTGGACAGGGGATATGGCTACACCTTC
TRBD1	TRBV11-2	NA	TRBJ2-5	CASSPGTGGETQYF	TGTGCCAGCAGCCCCGGGACAGGGGGAGAGACCCAGTACTTC
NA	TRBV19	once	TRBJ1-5	CASSGGGGNQPQHF	TGTGCCAGTAGTGGAGGTGGGGGCAATCAGCCCCAGCATTTT